Following are 22 T cell receptor beta chains from one sample sequenced in a study of beta chain features in type 1 diabetes. Findings of the study overall: People with Type 1 diabetes carried modestly yet significantly shorter TCRB CDR3s in all four CD4+ subsets.

Every bit of the isolated RNA underwent reverse transcription, so sequencing read expressed TCRB transcripts. The data were produced by immunoSEQ multiplex PCR, yet TCRdb's version contains in-frame clones alone and is incomplete. The repertoire holds 300,000 to 400,000 clones, with around an eighth as singletons. Antigen specificity for these receptors is unknown. The material sequenced was naive CD4+ T cells from blood. These receptors all stem from a woman aged 18-30 years with type 1 diabetes.

The rearrangement joins TRBV29-1 to TRBJ1-2; TRBD1 aligns across 10 bases. Germline V gene sequence: CDR1 SQVTM, CDR2 ANQGSEA. J lost 7 bases, V lost 7 bases, and 6 bases had no gene match. This CDR3 is 12 amino acids long. CDR3 amino acids: CSGSGQGGGYTF. Written as DNA, the CDR3 is TGCAGCGGATCAGGACAGGGGGGTGGCTACACCTTC. Using reference TRBV29-1 and TRBJ1-2 for the parts outside the CDR3, the full variable domain is SAVISQKPSRDICQRGTSLTIQCQVDSQVTMMFWYRQQPGQSLTLIATANQGSEATYESGFVIDKFPISRPNLTFSTLTVSNMSPEDSSIYLCSGSGQGGGYTFGSGTRLTVV.

The gene calls are TRBV5-1 and TRBJ2-5, with 12 bases matching TRBD2. Trimming removed 4 bases from V and 2 bases from J; junction bases left unmatched: 3. The length of the CDR3 is 15 residues. Germline V lookup: CDR1 SGHRS, CDR2 YFSETQ. CDR3 DNA: TGCGCCAGCAGCACTGGGACTAGCGGGCAAGAGACCCAGTACTTC. It translates to CASSTGTSGQETQYF.

The chain has TRBV27 and TRBJ2-1; TRBD2 aligns across 7 bases. CDR1 MNHEY and CDR2 SMNVEV come from the germline V gene (reference sequence). The CDR3 consists of 15 residues. The J segment lost 4 bases and the V segment lost 6 bases, leaving 9 bases of the junction unmatched. The chain's CDR3 is CASSVRLAAYNEQFF. The CDR3 nucleotides are TGTGCCAGCAGCGTGAGACTAGCTGCATACAATGAGCAGTTCTTC.

This CDR3 is CASSSTSGSSYNEQFF. The CDR3 DNA reads as TGTGCCAGCAGCTCAACTAGCGGGAGCTCCTACAATGAGCAGTTCTTC. This rearrangement joins TRBV7-3 to TRBJ2-1, with 11 bases fitting TRBD2. Per germline, CDR1 SGHTA and CDR2 FQGTGA. This CDR3 has 16 amino acids. The V gene end was trimmed by 4 bases and the J gene end by 0 bases; junction bases not matched to a gene: 2.

This clone appeared a few times. The V call is TRBV12-5, the J call TRBJ2-1; 10 positions agree with TRBD1. The CDR3 covers 12 residues. V lost 0 bases to trimming and J lost 14 bases; unmatched junction nucleotides: 1. CDR1 is LGHNT, CDR2 FRNRAP, per germline. CDR3 loop: CASGLVGTGEFF. CDR3 bases: TGTGCTAGTGGTTTGGTGGGGACAGGGGAGTTCTTC.

This clone showed up just a few times. The J gene is TRBJ2-1, the V gene TRBV18; 8 nucleotides match TRBD1. CDR1 and CDR2 from the germline V gene are KGHSH and LQKENI. The V gene end was trimmed by 6 bases and the J gene end by 3 bases; junction bases not matched to a gene: 7. The CDR3 length is 15 residues. CDR3 DNA sequence: TGTGCCAGCTCCCCCGACAGGGGCGGCTACAATGAGCAGTTCTTC. As protein: CASSPDRGGYNEQFF.

V usage is TRBV29-1 and J usage is TRBJ2-7; 7 bases match TRBD1. Germline V lookup: CDR1 SQVTM, CDR2 ANQGSEA. The CDR3 sequence is 15 residues long. With 6 bases clipped from V and 3 bases from J, the junction kept 14 bases outside the gene matches. The CDR3 loop is CSVRFLRDSYYEQYF. DNA of the CDR3: TGCAGCGTGCGATTTTTGAGGGACAGCTACTACGAGCAGTACTTC.

The gene calls are TRBV7-2 and TRBJ1-1; D not resolved. CDR1 is SGHTA, CDR2 FQGNSA, per germline. The V end was cut by 5 bases, the J end by 4 bases, with 2 bases between. CDR3 length equals 10 residues. The CDR3 DNA follows: TGTGCCAGCAGCCTCACTGAAGCTTTCTTT. It codes for CASSLTEAFF.

The chain links TRBV30 to TRBJ2-2; the match to TRBD1 covers 8 bases. Germline CDR1 reads GTSNPN; CDR2 reads SVGIG (reference sequence). The J segment lost 2 bases and the V segment lost 5 bases, leaving 1 base of the junction unmatched. The CDR3 contains 13 residues. For the CDR3, the DNA is TGTGCCTGGGGACAGGGCAACACCGGGGAGCTGTTTTTT. Its protein product is CAWGQGNTGELFF. Drawing the rest from reference TRBV30 and TRBJ2-2, the complete variable domain is SQTIHQWPATLVQPVGSPLSLECTVEGTSNPNLYWYRQAAGRGLQLLFYSVGIGQISSEVPQNLSASRPQDRQFILSSKKLLLSDSGFYLCAWGQGNTGELFFGEGSRLTVL.

The chain combines TRBV30 with TRBJ2-2; 15 bases agree with TRBD2. The CDR3 has 17 amino acids. CDR1 and CDR2 (germline): GTSNPN, SVGIG (reference sequence). V shed 4 bases and J 5 bases; nucleotides not matched to a gene: 8. Here the CDR3 reads CAWIRTSGRAWTGELFF. The CDR3 DNA follows: TGTGCCTGGATCCGGACTAGCGGGAGGGCCTGGACCGGGGAGCTGTTTTTT.

V and J are TRBV30 and TRBJ1-2; TRBD1 might be the D (5 bases). Germline V gives CDR1 GTSNPN, CDR2 SVGIG (reference sequence). CDR3 size: 13 residues. The V end was cut by 0 bases, the J end by 8 bases, with 13 bases between. The CDR3 region is CAWSVSGFVGYTF. The CDR3 DNA follows: TGTGCCTGGAGTGTATCAGGGTTCGTCGGCTACACCTTC.

The genes are TRBV28 and TRBJ2-4; D might be TRBD2 (6 bases). Trimming left V 6 bases short and J 0 bases short, with 12 bases between. Germline V gene sequence: CDR1 MDHEN, CDR2 SYDVKM. CDR3 length equals 15 residues. The CDR3 nucleotides are TGTGCCAGCAGCCCCACGGGACTAGCCAAAAACATTCAGTACTTC. Translated, it gives CASSPTGLAKNIQYF.

This clone was found a few times. The V gene is TRBV7-3, the J gene TRBJ2-7; D gene unclear. This CDR3 spans 13 amino acids. Germline V CDR1 and CDR2: SGHTA, FQGTGA. Trimming left V 2 bases short and J 5 bases short, with 10 bases between. The CDR3 DNA follows: TGTGCCAGCAGCTTATCTCGCGAACACGAGCAGTACTTC. Its translation is CASSLSREHEQYF.

The chain links TRBV19 to TRBJ2-1; TRBD2 aligns across 8 bases. Trimming took 3 bases from V and 3 from J; bases not matched to a gene: 7. This CDR3 comprises 16 residues. Germline loops: CDR1 LNHDA, CDR2 SQIVND (reference sequence). Here the CDR3 DNA reads TGTGCCAGTAGTATCCTAAGCGGGAGTAACTACAATGAGCAGTTCTTC. Translating gives CASSILSGSNYNEQFF.

V and J are TRBV28 and TRBJ1-2, with a possible D match to TRBD1 (6 bases). The CDR3 contains 15 residues. Trimming cost V 7 bases and J 4 bases, with 19 bases left between them. Germline V CDR1 and CDR2: MDHEN, SYDVKM. Written as DNA, the CDR3 is TGTGCCAGCAATATTAGCGGGGGGCTAGCCTATGGCTACACCTTC. Protein sequence: CASNISGGLAYGYTF.

This rearrangement joins TRBV27 to TRBJ2-7; 7 bases line up with TRBD1. Germline values: CDR1 MNHEY, CDR2 SMNVEV (reference sequence). Trimming removed 6 bases from V and 0 bases from J; junction bases left unmatched: 11. The CDR3 spans 16 residues. The CDR3 region is CASRADARTGSYEQYF. CDR3 coding DNA: TGTGCCAGCAGGGCCGACGCCAGGACAGGCTCCTACGAGCAGTACTTC.

This clone has more than one count but fewer than ten. The CDR3 is CASSYPGTNYEQYF. DNA for the CDR3: TGTGCCAGCAGTTACCCCGGGACTAACTACGAGCAGTACTTC. The chain combines TRBV28 with TRBJ2-7, with TRBD2 matching over 7 bases. V shed 4 bases, J shed 3 bases, and the junction held 6 bases outside the gene matches. The CDR3 has 14 residues. Germline V gene sequence: CDR1 MDHEN, CDR2 SYDVKM.

The V gene is TRBV9, the J gene TRBJ2-2, with 7 nucleotides matching TRBD2. The germline V gene has CDR1 SGDLS and CDR2 YYNGEE. The CDR3 loop spans 15 amino acids. The V and J ends lost 3 bases and 1 base, in that order; junction bases with no gene match: 3. CDR3 loop: CASSASGLNTGELFF. The CDR3, as DNA: TGTGCCAGCAGCGCTAGCGGCCTGAACACCGGGGAGCTGTTTTTT.

The V call is TRBV29-1, the J call TRBJ1-2, with 11 nucleotides matching TRBD1. There are 15 residues in the CDR3. Germline V lookup: CDR1 SQVTM, CDR2 ANQGSEA. The junction had 11 bases not matched to a gene; V was cut back by 7 bases and J by 4 bases. The CDR3 loop is CSAKRTGGRGYGYTF. In nucleotides, the CDR3 is TGCAGCGCTAAAAGGACAGGGGGCAGAGGCTATGGCTACACCTTC.

The chain has TRBV28 and TRBJ2-5; TRBD2 might be the D (5 bases). V lost 2 bases to trimming and J lost 2 bases, with 9 bases between them. The CDR3 is made up of 14 amino acids. CDR1 MDHEN and CDR2 SYDVKM come from the germline V gene. The CDR3 DNA reads TGTGCCAGCAGTTTAGAGGGTAGACAAGAGACCCAGTACTTC. Its translation is CASSLEGRQETQYF. Using reference TRBV28 and TRBJ2-5 for the parts outside the CDR3, the full variable domain is DVKVTQSSRYLVKRTGEKVFLECVQDMDHENMFWYRQDPGLGLRLIYFSYDVKMKEKGDIPEGYSVSREKKERFSLILESASTNQTSMYLCASSLEGRQETQYFGPGTRLLVL.

The CDR3 DNA follows: TGTGCCAGCAGCCCATCTCGAGGACAGTTTGGCTACACCTTC. Its translation: CASSPSRGQFGYTF. This chain connects TRBV7-6 to TRBJ1-2; TRBD1 is a possible D gene (6 bases). Between the trimmed V and J ends, which lost 5 bases and 7 bases, there was a span of 17 bases. This CDR3 has 14 residues. The germline gives CDR1 SGHVS, CDR2 FNYEAQ.

This sequence joins TRBV28 and TRBJ1-1; maybe TRBD1 (6 bases). This CDR3 is 13 amino acids long. CDR1 and CDR2 from the germline V gene are MDHEN and SYDVKM. Trimming stripped 4 bases from V and 6 bases from J, with 12 bases between. The CDR3 DNA is TGTGCCAGCAGTTCACCAGGACAGTCTGAAGCTTTCTTT. It is translated as CASSSPGQSEAFF.